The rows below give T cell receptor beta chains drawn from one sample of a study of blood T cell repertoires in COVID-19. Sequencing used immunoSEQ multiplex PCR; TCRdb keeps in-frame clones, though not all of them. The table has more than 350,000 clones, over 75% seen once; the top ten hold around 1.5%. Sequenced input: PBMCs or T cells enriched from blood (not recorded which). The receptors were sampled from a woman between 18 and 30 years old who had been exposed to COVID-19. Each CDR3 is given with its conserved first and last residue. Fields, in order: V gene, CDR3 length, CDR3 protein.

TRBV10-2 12 CASSESPYEQYF
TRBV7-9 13 CASSFQGQTEAFF
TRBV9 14 CASSAEQGNTEAFF
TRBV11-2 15 CASSWGLDRTDTQYF
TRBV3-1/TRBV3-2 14 CASSHLTGGTEAFF
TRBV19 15 CASSIPGSSYNEQFF
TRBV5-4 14 CASSFRSEPLGYTF
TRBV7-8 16 CASSLLSREVNQPQHF
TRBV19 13 CASSMGRHYGYTF
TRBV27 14 CASSSGRANTEAFF
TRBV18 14 CASSPPGTVYEQYF
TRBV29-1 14 CSASTGTGVGELFF
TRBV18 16 CASSPPRDRITYGYTF
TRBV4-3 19 CASSQRGTTLAGQTGELFF
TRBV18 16 CASSPLGAGAGYEQYF
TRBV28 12 CASSTSSPEAFF
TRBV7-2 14 CASSSDRDNEKLFF
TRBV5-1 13 CASSITTGAEAFF
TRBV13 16 CASSFRGGSLSYEQYF
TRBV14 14 CASSHALAGWEQFF
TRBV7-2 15 CASSFQIITGNIQYF
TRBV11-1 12 CASSLDTYEQYF
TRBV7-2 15 CASSSRQGGYAGYTF
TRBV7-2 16 CASSLIPGTIQETQYF
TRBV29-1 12 CSGDRGGGEQFF
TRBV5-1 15 CASSLVAKNTGELFF
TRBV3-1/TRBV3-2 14 CASSQNGSNYGYTF
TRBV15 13 CATSTSGAETQYF
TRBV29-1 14 CSVTIQGSIPTLHF
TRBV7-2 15 CASSFSGGEADTQYF
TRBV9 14 CASSGSGRTYEQYF
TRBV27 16 CASSPRLAPNTGELFF
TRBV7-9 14 CASSRSGTHYEQYF
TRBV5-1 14 CASSLRTSSYEQYF
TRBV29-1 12 CSVVEGSREQYF
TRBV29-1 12 CSVLGGADTQYF
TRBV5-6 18 CASSLSYRFVSGANVLTF
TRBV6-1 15 CASSERSGVDEKLFF
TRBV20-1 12 CSASFQNTEAFF
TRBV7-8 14 CASSWTGLGGELFF
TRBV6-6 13 CASRHGHPETQYF
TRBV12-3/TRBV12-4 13 CASSGTDREKLFF
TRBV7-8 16 CASSPTFDRSSYEQYF
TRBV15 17 CATGQIAGGSFFYEQYF
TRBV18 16 CASSPQGQVYNSPLHF
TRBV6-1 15 CASSDRGQKSRGYTF
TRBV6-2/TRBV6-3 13 CASSYGQLSPLHF
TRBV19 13 CASSIGGGQPQHF
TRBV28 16 CASSLLAGPLNQPQHF
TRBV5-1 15 CASSQLADSYNEQFF
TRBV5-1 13 CASSTTGGSPLHF
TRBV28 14 CASTTSGSGYEQYF
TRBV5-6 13 CASPRGVGSPLHF
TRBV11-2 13 CASSTWTGEKLFF
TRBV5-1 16 CASSLRTGGSYNEQFF
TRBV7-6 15 CASSAEAGGSYEQYF
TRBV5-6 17 CASSLGWTSGPYNEQFF